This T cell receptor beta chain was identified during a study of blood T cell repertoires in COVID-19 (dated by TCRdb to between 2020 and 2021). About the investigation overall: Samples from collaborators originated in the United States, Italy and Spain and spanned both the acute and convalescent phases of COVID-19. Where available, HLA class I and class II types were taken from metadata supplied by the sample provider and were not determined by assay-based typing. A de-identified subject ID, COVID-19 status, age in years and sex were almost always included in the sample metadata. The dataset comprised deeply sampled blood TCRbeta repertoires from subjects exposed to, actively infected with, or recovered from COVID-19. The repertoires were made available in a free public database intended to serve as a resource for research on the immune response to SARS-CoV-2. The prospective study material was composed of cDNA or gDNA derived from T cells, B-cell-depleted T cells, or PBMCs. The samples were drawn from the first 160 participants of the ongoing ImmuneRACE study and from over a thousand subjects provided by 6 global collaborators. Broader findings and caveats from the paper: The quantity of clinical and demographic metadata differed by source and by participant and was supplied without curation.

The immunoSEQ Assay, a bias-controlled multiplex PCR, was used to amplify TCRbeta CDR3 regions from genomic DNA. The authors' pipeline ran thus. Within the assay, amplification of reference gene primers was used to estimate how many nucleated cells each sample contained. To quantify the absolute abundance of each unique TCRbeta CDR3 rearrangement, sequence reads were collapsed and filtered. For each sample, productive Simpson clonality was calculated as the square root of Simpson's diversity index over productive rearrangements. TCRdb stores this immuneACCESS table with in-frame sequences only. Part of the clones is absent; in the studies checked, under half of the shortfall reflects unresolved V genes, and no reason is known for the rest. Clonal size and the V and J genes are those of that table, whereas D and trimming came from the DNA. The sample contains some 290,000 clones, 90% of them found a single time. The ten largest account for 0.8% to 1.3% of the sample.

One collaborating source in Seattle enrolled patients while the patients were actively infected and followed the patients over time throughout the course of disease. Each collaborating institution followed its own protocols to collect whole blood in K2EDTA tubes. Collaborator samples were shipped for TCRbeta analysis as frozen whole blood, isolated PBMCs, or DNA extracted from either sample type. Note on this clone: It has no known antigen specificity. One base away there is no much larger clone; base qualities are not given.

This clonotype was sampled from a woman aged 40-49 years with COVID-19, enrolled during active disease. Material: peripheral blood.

The DNA sequence is given as TGTGCCAGCAGCTTGGTGACAGGGTTGGATGAAAAACTGTTTTTT. Its protein reads: CASSLVTGLDEKLFF. Rearrangement joined TRBV5-5 to TRBJ1-4, and 7 bases in between align with TRBD1. Trimmed from V: 0 bases; trimmed from J: 6 bases; junction bases lacking a gene match: 5. Via the germline V gene (reference sequence), CDR1 is SGHKS and CDR2 YYEKEE. The CDR3 contains 15 residues, cysteine and phenylalanine counted. Here the CDR3 DNA is all that survives: 45 bases in frame from base 1.